Listed below are T cell receptor beta chains from one sample, sequenced in a study of TIL therapy for anti-PD-1-resistant metastatic lung cancer. Clones were read by immunoSEQ multiplex PCR, and TCRdb kept only the in-frame ones, dropping some. The sample contains thousands of clones, 76% of which appear only once. Sequences were derived from tumor tissue, sampled at baseline. These TCRs come from a person aged 25 to 85 with non-small cell lung cancer. The CDR3 runs from the conserved cysteine through the conserved F or W. Each record gives: J gene, V gene, CDR3 protein.

j_call: TRBJ2-2; v_call: TRBV18; cdr3_aa: CASAPPGTANTGELFF
j_call: TRBJ1-1; v_call: TRBV18; cdr3_aa: CASSPPAGGNTEAFF
j_call: TRBJ1-6; v_call: TRBV6-1; cdr3_aa: CAIGPRGNSPLHF
j_call: TRBJ2-3; v_call: TRBV28; cdr3_aa: CASSWEGPDTQYF
j_call: TRBJ2-1; v_call: TRBV7-2; cdr3_aa: CASSDYDGEQFF
j_call: TRBJ1-3; v_call: TRBV7-2; cdr3_aa: CASSPQGAASGNTIYF
j_call: TRBJ2-6; v_call: TRBV30; cdr3_aa: CAWSRSSSGANVLTF
j_call: TRBJ2-7; v_call: TRBV4-1; cdr3_aa: CASSHDASGAYSYEQYF
j_call: TRBJ1-2; v_call: TRBV30; cdr3_aa: CAWSTGQGARYGYTF
j_call: TRBJ2-2; v_call: TRBV9; cdr3_aa: CASSFGLAGPSTGELFF
j_call: TRBJ2-7; v_call: TRBV5-6; cdr3_aa: CASSPFNLYEQYF